These 14 T cell receptor beta chains were all obtained from the same sample, sequenced in a study of shared clonotypes between healthy human individuals. Method: immunoSEQ multiplex PCR; TCRdb's copy keeps in-frame clones and lacks some. Of 2 million to 3 million clones listed, approximately 94% are singletons. Source material: naive CD4+ T cells from PBMCs. Indicated subset: CD45RA+ positively selected. Source of these receptors: a man in his late teens or twenties in good health. Some clones in this sample may be carry-over from other donors' samples.

The chain is built from TRBV9 and TRBJ2-3, with TRBD2 as a possible D gene (5 bases). Trimming took 6 bases from V and 2 from J, leaving 13 bases between them. The germline V gene encodes CDR1 SGDLS and CDR2 YYNGEE. The length of the CDR3 is 14 residues. This CDR3 reads CASNREASTDTQYF. The CDR3 DNA follows: TGTGCCAGCAATCGGGAAGCCTCCACAGATACGCAGTATTTT.

Note on this clone: The same CDR3 arises from other DNA sequences in this sample as well. The rearrangement joins TRBV2 to TRBJ1-5; the match to TRBD1 covers 9 bases. The CDR3 has 14 residues. J gave up 4 bases and V 4 bases, and 2 bases lay outside the gene matches. Germline CDR1 is SNHLY and CDR2 is FYNNEI. The CDR3 DNA reads TGTGCCAGCAGTGGACAGGGGGGAAATCAGCCCCAGCATTTT. It specifies CASSGQGGNQPQHF.

V usage is TRBV7-2 and J usage is TRBJ2-1; D is undetermined. Trimming removed 5 bases at V and 9 bases at J, with 20 bases between. CDR3 length: 15 amino acids. The germline CDR1 and CDR2 sequences are SGHTA and FQGNSA. The CDR3: CASSRGGGRRGEQFF. CDR3 coding DNA: TGTGCCAGCAGCCGCGGTGGCGGCCGTCGAGGTGAGCAGTTCTTC.

Comments on this clone: The same CDR3 also results from other DNA sequences found in this sample. The V and J genes are TRBV11-3 and TRBJ2-5; 16 bases agree with TRBD2. The V gene's germline CDR1 is SGHNT and CDR2 YENEEA. V lost 5 bases and J lost 5; bases outside the gene matches: 2. This CDR3 is 15 amino acids long. In nucleotides, the CDR3 is TGTGCCAGCAGCCTGGGACTAGCGGGAGGGGAGACCCAGTACTTC. This codes for CASSLGLAGGETQYF.

This chain links TRBV5-1 with TRBJ2-2; D remains ambiguous. The V end lost 5 bases, the J end lost 6 bases, and 8 bases lay between the germline ends. The CDR3 has 12 amino acids. The germline V gene has CDR1 SGHRS and CDR2 YFSETQ. The CDR3 region is CASSFLPGELFF. The DNA of the CDR3 is TGCGCCAGCAGTTTTCTTCCCGGGGAGCTGTTTTTT.

The CDR3 loop reads CASSSLRDSNSPLHF. CDR3 coding DNA: TGTGCCAGCAGCTCCCTCCGGGACAGCAATTCACCCCTCCACTTT. The chain carries TRBV7-9 and TRBJ1-6; 7 positions match TRBD1. Germline V gene sequence: CDR1 SEHNR, CDR2 FQNEAQ (reference sequence). The CDR3 contains 15 residues. J gave up 7 bases and V 4 bases, and 7 bases lay outside the gene matches. Complete variable domain (other parts from reference TRBV7-9 and TRBJ1-6): DTGVSQNPRHKITKRGQNVTFRCDPISEHNRLYWYRQTLGQGPEFLTYFQNEAQLEKSRLLSDRFSAERPKGSFSTLEIQRTEQGDSAMYLCASSSLRDSNSPLHFGNGTRLTVT.

V usage is TRBV5-1 and J usage is TRBJ1-1; D not certain. The CDR3 is made up of 13 amino acids. Germline CDR1 is SGHRS and CDR2 is YFSETQ. Trimming took off 0 bases at V and 7 bases at J, with 10 bases between the two ends. The CDR3 bases are TGCGCCAGCAGCTTGGGAGGGCAGTTTGAAGCTTTCTTT. Translating it yields CASSLGGQFEAFF.

J is TRBJ2-3 and V is TRBV6-5; TRBD1 might be the D (5 bases). V gave up 4 bases and J gave up 0 bases, with 14 bases separating them. CDR3 length: 16 residues. The germline CDR1 and CDR2 sequences are MNHEY and SVGAGI. The CDR3 DNA reads as TGTGCCAGCAGTTTGACAGACGACTCTAGCACAGATACGCAGTATTTT. Protein product: CASSLTDDSSTDTQYF.

The gene calls are TRBV6-6 and TRBJ2-7; 12 nucleotides line up with TRBD2. Germline assignment: CDR1 MNHNY and CDR2 SVGAGI (reference sequence). After removal of 6 bases from V and 5 bases from J, the junction contained 8 bases not matched to a gene. This CDR3 is built from 15 residues. The CDR3 nucleotides are TGTGCCAGCAGAACACTAGCGGGAGGCTCGAACGAGCAGTACTTC. Translation gives CASRTLAGGSNEQYF.

The gene calls are TRBV7-6 and TRBJ2-5, with D unclear. Trimming shortened V by 3 bases and J by 2 bases, and 13 bases separated the two germline ends. This CDR3 region has 15 residues. The germline CDR1 and CDR2 sequences are SGHVS and FNYEAQ. The CDR3 is CASSFGLTPQETQYF. CDR3 DNA: TGTGCCAGCAGCTTTGGATTGACACCTCAAGAGACCCAGTACTTC.

The V and J genes are TRBV5-1 and TRBJ1-6; D is uncertain. Germline V lookup: CDR1 SGHRS, CDR2 YFSETQ. The length of the CDR3 is 14 residues. The V end was cut by 4 bases, the J end by 7 bases, with 12 bases between. The CDR3 DNA reads TGCGCCAGCAGCGTGGGGTCCAAGAATTCACCCCTCCACTTT. Translation: CASSVGSKNSPLHF.

V gene TRBV25-1 combines with J gene TRBJ2-1, with D possibly being TRBD1 (5 bases). From germline, CDR1 is MGHDK and CDR2 SYGVNS. Trimming cost V 2 bases and J 7 bases, with 15 bases left between them. The CDR3 length is 15 residues. CDR3 region: CASSEGRVAGNEQFF. CDR3 nucleotides: TGTGCCAGCAGTGAAGGCAGGGTAGCCGGGAATGAGCAGTTCTTC.

J is TRBJ2-1 and V is TRBV11-3; 11 bases line up with TRBD2. CDR1 and CDR2 from the germline V gene are SGHNT and YENEEA. Trimming cost V 2 bases and J 6 bases; bases outside gene matches: 12. The CDR3 runs 18 residues. This CDR3 reads CASSLTGWGTSGINEQFF. The DNA for the CDR3 is TGTGCCAGCAGCTTAACCGGGTGGGGGACTAGCGGAATCAATGAGCAGTTCTTC.

The chain couples TRBV18 to TRBJ2-3; 8 nucleotides match TRBD1. Germline lookup yields CDR1 KGHSH and CDR2 LQKENI. CDR3 length equals 16 residues. The ends lost 1 base at V and 7 bases at J; junction bases unmatched: 10. The CDR3 sequence: CASSPLTGVPFNTQYF. CDR3 sequence (DNA): TGTGCCAGCTCACCACTGACAGGGGTGCCCTTTAATACGCAGTATTTT. Based on the CDR3 plus reference TRBV18 and TRBJ2-3, the full variable domain is NAGVMQNPRHLVRRRGQEARLRCSPMKGHSHVYWYRQLPEEGLKFMVYLQKENIIDESGMPKERFSAEFPKEGPSILRIQQVVRGDSAAYFCASSPLTGVPFNTQYFGPGTRLTVL.